These 12 T cell receptor beta chains were all obtained from the same sample, sequenced in a study of Graves' ophthalmopathy and Graves' hyperthyroidism. Amplification of TCR beta CDR3 regions used RNA transcripts. Following a first-round RT-PCR that used HTBI primers, a second-round multiplex PCR was carried out. Each CDR3 protein is one row after TCRdb ran MiXCR on the multiplex PCR reads. The sample carries over 650,000 distinct CDR3 sequences, under 50% recorded once. The material sequenced was peripheral blood. Every receptor here comes from an adult man with Graves' ophthalmopathy.

The chain carries TRBV7-8 and TRBJ1-5; unclear D gene. Germline values: CDR1 SGHVS, CDR2 FQNEAQ. The V end lost 4 bases, the J end lost 9 bases, and 4 bases lay between the germline ends. The CDR3 runs 10 residues. CDR3 residues: CASSSRPQHF. The CDR3 DNA follows: TGTGCCAGCAGCTCAAGGCCCCAGCATTTT.

The rearrangement uses TRBV6-6 and TRBJ2-7; 10 bases match TRBD2. V lost 6 bases and J lost 2; bases outside the gene matches: 4. Germline CDR1 reads MNHNY; CDR2 reads SVGAGI (reference sequence). The CDR3 is 14 residues long. The DNA of the CDR3 is TGTGCCAGCAGCCAACTAGCGGGACCCTACGAGCAGTACTTC. Translated: CASSQLAGPYEQYF.

The chain combines TRBV4-2 with TRBJ1-1, with D maybe TRBD1 (5 bases). Germline values: CDR1 LGHNA, CDR2 YNFKEQ. This CDR3 is built from 16 residues. Trimming cost V 5 bases and J 5 bases, with 21 bases left between them. CDR3: CASSTLDRGVLTEAFF. CDR3 DNA: TGTGCCAGCAGCACGCTCGACAGAGGAGTTCTTACTGAAGCTTTCTTT.

This clonotype was observed at least ten times. V is TRBV19 and J is TRBJ2-5, with D perhaps matching TRBD2 (5 bases). Trimming took off 8 bases at V and 0 bases at J, with 13 bases between the two ends. The CDR3 runs to 14 residues. Germline V gene data show CDR1 as LNHDA and CDR2 as SQIVND (reference sequence). Written as DNA, the CDR3 is TGTGCCAGTCCCGGCGGAGGTTACCAAGAGACCCAGTACTTC. This codes for CASPGGGYQETQYF.

Details on this clonotype: The conserved phenylalanine or tryptophan normally closing the CDR3 is absent here, so this likely arose from a read error. The DNA is omitted, as the CDR3 cannot be located on it reliably, and the CDR3 follows TCRdb's listing. This CDR3 is CASSFGTSNTGEL. The chain combines TRBV5-1 with TRBJ2-2; no check of the table's D call, TRBD2, against the DNA was made. Including both end residues, the CDR3 is 13 amino acids long. The germline V gene has CDR1 SGHRS and CDR2 YFSETQ.

This clonotype was seen many times. The gene calls are TRBV24-1 and TRBJ2-2, with unresolved D. Trimming left V 0 bases short and J 5 bases short, with 6 bases between. Germline V lookup: CDR1 KGHDR, CDR2 SFDVKD. The length of the CDR3 is 14 residues. DNA for the CDR3: TGTGCCACCAGTGATTTGTATTTAACCGGGGAGCTGTTTTTT. Translating gives CATSDLYLTGELFF.

The chain is built from TRBV7-2 and TRBJ2-2; 7 nucleotides align to TRBD2. The germline CDR1 and CDR2 sequences are SGHTA and FQGNSA. The V gene end was trimmed by 8 bases and the J gene end by 6 bases; junction bases not matched to a gene: 3. The CDR3 has 12 residues. The CDR3 sequence is CASVTSAGELFF. The CDR3 DNA is TGTGCCAGCGTTACTAGCGCCGGGGAGCTGTTTTTT.

The chain uses TRBV5-1 and TRBJ2-7; a possible D gene is TRBD2 (5 bases). Trimming shortened V by 3 bases and J by 10 bases, and 11 bases separated the two germline ends. CDR1 and CDR2 from the germline V gene are SGHRS and YFSETQ. The CDR3 runs 11 residues. The CDR3 here is CASSSDWLQYF. Here the CDR3 DNA reads TGCGCCAGCAGCTCGGACTGGCTCCAGTACTTC.

This clonotype was found a few times. V usage is TRBV24-1 and J usage is TRBJ2-7; 8 nucleotides agree with TRBD2. CDR3 length: 18 residues. In germline, CDR1 is KGHDR, CDR2 SFDVKD. J gave up 3 bases and V 2 bases, and 14 bases lay outside the gene matches. The CDR3 sequence: CATSDSVKREGRGYEQYF. In DNA form, the CDR3 reads TGTGCCACCAGTGATTCGGTGAAACGGGAGGGCCGGGGCTACGAGCAGTACTTC.

The chain joins TRBV2 to TRBJ1-1, with D perhaps TRBD1 (5 bases). The V end was cut by 6 bases, the J end by 2 bases, with 22 bases between. This CDR3 spans 17 amino acids. From germline, CDR1 is SNHLY and CDR2 FYNNEI. The CDR3 is CASSLEGAGRSNTEAFF. The CDR3 DNA reads TGTGCCAGCAGCTTGGAAGGGGCGGGAAGATCTAACACTGAAGCTTTCTTT.

The CDR3 spells CASSVEGKAEAFF. In DNA form, the CDR3 reads TGTGCCAGCAGCGTAGAGGGGAAGGCTGAAGCTTTCTTT. The gene calls are TRBV9 and TRBJ1-1; D is possibly TRBD1 (5 bases). CDR3 length: 13 residues. Germline-derived CDR1 and CDR2 are SGDLS and YYNGEE. Trimming took 0 bases from V and 6 from J, leaving 9 bases between them.

The chain links TRBV15 to TRBJ2-3, with 13 bases aligning to TRBD2. Germline loops: CDR1 LNHNV, CDR2 YYDKDF (reference sequence). V trimming: 5 bases; J trimming: 2 bases; junction bases outside the gene matches: 10. The CDR3 length is 18 residues. CDR3 DNA sequence: TGTGCCACCAGCCAGGGAGGGACTAGCGGGACTCTCACAGATACGCAGTATTTT. Protein product: CATSQGGTSGTLTDTQYF.